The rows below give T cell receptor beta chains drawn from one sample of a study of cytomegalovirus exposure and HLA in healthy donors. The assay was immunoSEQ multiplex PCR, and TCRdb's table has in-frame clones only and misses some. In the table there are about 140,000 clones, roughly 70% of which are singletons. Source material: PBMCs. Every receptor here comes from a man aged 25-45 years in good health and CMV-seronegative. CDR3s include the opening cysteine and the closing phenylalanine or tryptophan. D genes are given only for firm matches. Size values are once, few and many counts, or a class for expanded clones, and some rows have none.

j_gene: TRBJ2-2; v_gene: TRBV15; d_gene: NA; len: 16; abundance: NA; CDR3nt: TGTGCCACCAGCTGGGGTCACGGGATTGGAACCGGGGAGCTGTTTTTT; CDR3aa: CATSWGHGIGTGELFF
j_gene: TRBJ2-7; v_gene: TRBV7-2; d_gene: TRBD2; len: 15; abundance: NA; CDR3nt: TGTGCCAGCAGCTTAGGCCATGGCGGGGGCTACGAGCAGTACTTC; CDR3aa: CASSLGHGGGYEQYF
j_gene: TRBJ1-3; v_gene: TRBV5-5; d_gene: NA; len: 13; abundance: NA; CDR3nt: TGTGCCAGCAGCCTCGGACAGGGAAACACCATATATTTT; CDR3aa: CASSLGQGNTIYF
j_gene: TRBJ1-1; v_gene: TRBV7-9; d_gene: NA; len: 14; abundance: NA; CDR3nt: TGTGCCAGCAGCCAGGAAGGAGGAAACACTGAAGCTTTCTTT; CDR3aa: CASSQEGGNTEAFF
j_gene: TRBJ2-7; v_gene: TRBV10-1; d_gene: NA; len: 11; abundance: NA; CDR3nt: TGCGCCCGCGGGATAGGGGTCGAGCAGTACTTC; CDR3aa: CARGIGVEQYF
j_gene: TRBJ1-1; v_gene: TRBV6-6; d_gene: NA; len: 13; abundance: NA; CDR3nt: TGTGCCAGCAGTCAGACACTGTCAGGTGAAGCTTTCTTT; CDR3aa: CASSQTLSGEAFF
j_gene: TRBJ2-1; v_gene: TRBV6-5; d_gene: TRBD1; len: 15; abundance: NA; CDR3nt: TGTGCCAGCAGGAAGGACAGGAGCTCCTACAATGAGCAGTTCTTC; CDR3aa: CASRKDRSSYNEQFF
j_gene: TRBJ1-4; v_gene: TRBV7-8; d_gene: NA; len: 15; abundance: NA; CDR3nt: TGTGCCAGCAGCTTATCGAAGGGGGAGGGGGGAAAACTGTTTTTT; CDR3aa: CASSLSKGEGGKLFF
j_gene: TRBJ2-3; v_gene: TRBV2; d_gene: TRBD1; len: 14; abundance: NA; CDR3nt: TGTGCCAGCAGTGGACAGGGAGGCACAGATACGCAGTATTTT; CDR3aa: CASSGQGGTDTQYF
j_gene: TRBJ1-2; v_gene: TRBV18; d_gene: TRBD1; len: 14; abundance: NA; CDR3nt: TGTGCCAGCTCCCATGACAGGGGAGGGTATGGCTACACCTTC; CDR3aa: CASSHDRGGYGYTF
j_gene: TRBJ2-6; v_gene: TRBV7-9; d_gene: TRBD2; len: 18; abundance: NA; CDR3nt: TGTGCCAGCAGCTTAAGCCTAGCGGGAGCTTCTGGGGCCAACGGCCTGACTTTC; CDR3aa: CASSLSLAGASGANGLTF
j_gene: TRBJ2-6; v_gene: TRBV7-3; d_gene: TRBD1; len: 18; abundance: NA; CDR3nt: TGTGCCAGCAGCGTCACAGGGGGCACCCTCTCTGGGGCCAACGGCCTGACTTTC; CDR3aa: CASSVTGGTLSGANGLTF
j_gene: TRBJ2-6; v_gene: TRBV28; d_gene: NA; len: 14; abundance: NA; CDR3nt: TGTGCCACCCTCCCCGGCTCTGGGGCCAACGTCCTGACTTTC; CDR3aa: CATLPGSGANVLTF
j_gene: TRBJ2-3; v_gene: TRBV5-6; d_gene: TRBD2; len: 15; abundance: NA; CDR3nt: TGTGCCAGCAGCTTGCGTAGCGGGGGGGTCTTTACGCAGTATTTT; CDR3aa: CASSLRSGGVFTQYF
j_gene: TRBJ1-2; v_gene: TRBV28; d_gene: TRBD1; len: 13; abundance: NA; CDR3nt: TGTGCCAGCACGGGACAGAACAACTATGGCTACACCTTC; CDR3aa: CASTGQNNYGYTF
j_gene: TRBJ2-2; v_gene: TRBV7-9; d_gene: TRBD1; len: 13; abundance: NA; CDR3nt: TGTGCCAGCACCTCGGACAGGACCGGGGAGCTGTTTTTT; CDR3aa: CASTSDRTGELFF
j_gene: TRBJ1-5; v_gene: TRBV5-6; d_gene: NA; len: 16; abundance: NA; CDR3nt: TGTGCCAGCAGCTTGGGGACAGCTCCCCGGGGTCAGCCCCAGCATTTT; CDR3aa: CASSLGTAPRGQPQHF
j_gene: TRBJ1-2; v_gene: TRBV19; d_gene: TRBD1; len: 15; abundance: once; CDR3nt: TGTGCCAGCACCAACGGGGGGACAGGGACCCTTGGCTACACCTTC; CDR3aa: CASTNGGTGTLGYTF
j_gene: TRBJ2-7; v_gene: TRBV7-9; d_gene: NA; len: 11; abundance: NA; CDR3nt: TGTGCCAGCAGCAAGGGGTACGAGCAGTACTTC; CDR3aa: CASSKGYEQYF
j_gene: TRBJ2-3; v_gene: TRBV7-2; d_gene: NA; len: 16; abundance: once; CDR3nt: TGTGCCAGCAGCTTTCCACCGGGACACTGGGAAAATACGCAGTATTTT; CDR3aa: CASSFPPGHWENTQYF
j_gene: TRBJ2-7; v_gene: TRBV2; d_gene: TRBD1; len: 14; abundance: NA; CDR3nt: TGTGCCAGCAGGAAAGGACAGGGGGCCTACGAGCAGTACTTC; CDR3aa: CASRKGQGAYEQYF
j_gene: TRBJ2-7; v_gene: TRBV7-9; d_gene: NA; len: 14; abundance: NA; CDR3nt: TGTGCCAGCAGCTTAGCGCTGGCAGGGGAAGAGCAGTACTTC; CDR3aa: CASSLALAGEEQYF
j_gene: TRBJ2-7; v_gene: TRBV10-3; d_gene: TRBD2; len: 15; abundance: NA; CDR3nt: TGTGCCATCAGTGACATAAAGCGGGAGATAAACGAGCAGTACTTC; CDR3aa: CAISDIKREINEQYF
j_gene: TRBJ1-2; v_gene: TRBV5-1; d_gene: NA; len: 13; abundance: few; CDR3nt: TGCGCCAGCAGCTCGGACGGGGACTATGGCTACACCTTC; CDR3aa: CASSSDGDYGYTF
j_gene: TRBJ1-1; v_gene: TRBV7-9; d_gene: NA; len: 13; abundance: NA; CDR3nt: TGTGCCAGCAGCTTTGTAGAGCGTACTGAAGCTTTCTTT; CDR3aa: CASSFVERTEAFF
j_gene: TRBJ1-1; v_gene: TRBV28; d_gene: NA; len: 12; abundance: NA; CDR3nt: TGTGCCAGCAGCCCCCCAGGGGTTGAAGCTTTCTTT; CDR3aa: CASSPPGVEAFF
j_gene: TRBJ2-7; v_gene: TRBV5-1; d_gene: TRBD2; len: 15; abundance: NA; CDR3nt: TGCGCCAGCAGCTTCCGGGGGGGGACTGCCTACGAGCAGTACTTC; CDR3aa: CASSFRGGTAYEQYF